The clone carrying this T cell receptor beta chain has a count of ten or more. These data come from a study of T cells after yellow fever vaccination. Study-wide background: Fractions with few cells were prepared using SMART-Seq v4 Ultra Low Input. Points from the study as a whole: A large majority of primary-vaccination clones showed up again after the booster (approximately 96% CD4, around 85% CD8).

Conversion of TCR transcripts into cDNA relied on 5'RACE template switching, which added a universal primer site and UMIs. TCRdb ran MiXCR on the 5' RACE reads and lists one entry per CDR3 protein. The table lists about 45,000 distinct CDR3 sequences, about 7% of them singletons, with approximately 15% in the top ten. The germline V gene has CDR1 SGHAT and CDR2 FQNNGV. CDR3 length equals 11 residues. Trimming pared 8 bases from V and 8 bases from J, leaving 10 bases between. This clonotype was obtained from a man aged 25-45 years who received the YFV17D yellow fever vaccine. The chain couples TRBV11-2 to TRBJ2-1; D call uncertain. The sequencing here drew on CD8+ T cells not binding an NS4B(214-222) dextramer, sorted from PBMCs, taken 45 days after the yellow fever booster vaccination. As DNA, the CDR3 is TGTGCCAGCGCTTCCGCGGATGAGCAGTTCTTC. This sequence encodes CASASADEQFF. Combining the CDR3 with reference TRBV11-2 and TRBJ2-1 gives the whole variable domain EAGVAQSPRYKIIEKRQSVAFWCNPISGHATLYWYQQILGQGPKLLIQFQNNGVVDDSQLPKDRFSAERLKGVDSTLKIQPAKLEDSAVYLCASASADEQFFGPGTRLTVL.